This section outlines one T cell receptor beta chain sequence together with its context. No antigen is known for it. At cycle 4 day 1, cycle 7 day 1, and baseline, blood was sampled. Here immunoSEQ multiplex PCR was the method, and the copy in TCRdb shows in-frame clones only, minus some. The data contain about 100,000 clones, roughly 88% of them singletons. Germline CDR1 GTSNPN, CDR2 SVGIG (reference sequence). This CDR3 contains 14 residues. V shed 2 bases, J shed 1 base, and the junction held 3 bases outside the gene matches. This entry is derived from a study of OX40 agonist ivuxolimab in advanced cancers. The overall study: The patients' treatment was ivuxolimab, an agonistic anti-OX40 (CD134) antibody.

Overall study results and limits: Nonresponders included some who also had low normalized T-cell clonal expansion.

This chain uses TRBV30 with TRBJ2-3; TRBD1 agrees at 7 bases. This specimen consisted of CD4+ or CD8+ T cells sorted from blood, obtained in a trial of the OX40 agonist ivuxolimab. The sequence derives from an adult with an advanced solid tumor such as melanoma, head and neck, liver or kidney cancer. The CDR3 loop is CAWSLGGGTDTQYF. The CDR3 nucleotides are TGTGCCTGGAGTCTAGGGGGCGGCACAGATACGCAGTATTTT.